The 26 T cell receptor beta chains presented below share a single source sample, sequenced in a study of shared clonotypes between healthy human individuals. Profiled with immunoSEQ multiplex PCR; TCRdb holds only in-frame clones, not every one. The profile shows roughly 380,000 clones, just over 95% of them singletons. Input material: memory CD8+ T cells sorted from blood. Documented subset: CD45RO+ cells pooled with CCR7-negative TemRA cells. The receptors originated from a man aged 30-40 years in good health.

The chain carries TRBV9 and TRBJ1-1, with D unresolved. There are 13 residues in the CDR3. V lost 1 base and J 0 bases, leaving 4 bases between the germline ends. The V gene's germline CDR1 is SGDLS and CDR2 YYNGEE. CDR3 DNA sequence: TGTGCCAGCAGCGTACAGGTGAACACTGAAGCTTTCTTT. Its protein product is CASSVQVNTEAFF.

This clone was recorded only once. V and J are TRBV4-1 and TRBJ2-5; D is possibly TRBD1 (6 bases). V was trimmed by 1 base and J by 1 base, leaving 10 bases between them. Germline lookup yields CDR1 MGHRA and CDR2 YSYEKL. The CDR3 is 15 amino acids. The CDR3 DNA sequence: TGCGCCAGCAGCCAAGGGGGACACCTCCAAGAGACCCAGTACTTC. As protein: CASSQGGHLQETQYF.

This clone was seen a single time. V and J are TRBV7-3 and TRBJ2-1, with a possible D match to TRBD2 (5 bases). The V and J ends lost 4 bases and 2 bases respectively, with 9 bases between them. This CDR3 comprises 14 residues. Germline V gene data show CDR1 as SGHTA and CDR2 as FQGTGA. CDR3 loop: CASSSSGAYNEQFF. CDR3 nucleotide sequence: TGTGCCAGCAGCTCCAGCGGAGCCTACAATGAGCAGTTCTTC.

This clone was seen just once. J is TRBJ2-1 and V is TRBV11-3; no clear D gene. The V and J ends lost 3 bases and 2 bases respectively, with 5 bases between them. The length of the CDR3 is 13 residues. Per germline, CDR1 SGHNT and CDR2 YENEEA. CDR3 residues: CASSFEPYNEQFF. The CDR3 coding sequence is TGTGCCAGCAGCTTTGAGCCCTACAATGAGCAGTTCTTC.

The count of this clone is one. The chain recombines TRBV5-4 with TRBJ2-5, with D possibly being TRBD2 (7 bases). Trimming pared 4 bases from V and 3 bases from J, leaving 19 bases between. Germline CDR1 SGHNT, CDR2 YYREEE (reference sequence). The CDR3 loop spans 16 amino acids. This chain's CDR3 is CASSPWGAGVEETQYF. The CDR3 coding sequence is TGTGCCAGCAGCCCGTGGGGGGCGGGAGTAGAAGAGACCCAGTACTTC.

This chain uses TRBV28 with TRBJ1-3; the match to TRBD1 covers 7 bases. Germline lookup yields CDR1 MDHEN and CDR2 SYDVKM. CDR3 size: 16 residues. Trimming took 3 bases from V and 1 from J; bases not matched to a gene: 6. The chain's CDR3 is CASSFSGTVSGNTIYF. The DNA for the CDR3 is TGTGCCAGCAGTTTTTCCGGGACAGTATCTGGAAACACCATATATTTT.

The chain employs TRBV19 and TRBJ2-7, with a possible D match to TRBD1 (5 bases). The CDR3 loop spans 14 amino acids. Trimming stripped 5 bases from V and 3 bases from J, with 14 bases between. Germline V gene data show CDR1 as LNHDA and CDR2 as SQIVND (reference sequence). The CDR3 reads CASSHRFSHYEQYF. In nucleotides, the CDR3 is TGTGCCAGTAGTCACAGGTTCTCCCACTACGAGCAGTACTTC.

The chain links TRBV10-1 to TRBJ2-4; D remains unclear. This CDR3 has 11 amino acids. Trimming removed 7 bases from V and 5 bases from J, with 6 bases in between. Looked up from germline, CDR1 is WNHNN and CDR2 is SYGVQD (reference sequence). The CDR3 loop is CASNSQNIQYF. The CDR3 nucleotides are TGCGCCAGCAACAGTCAAAACATTCAGTACTTC.

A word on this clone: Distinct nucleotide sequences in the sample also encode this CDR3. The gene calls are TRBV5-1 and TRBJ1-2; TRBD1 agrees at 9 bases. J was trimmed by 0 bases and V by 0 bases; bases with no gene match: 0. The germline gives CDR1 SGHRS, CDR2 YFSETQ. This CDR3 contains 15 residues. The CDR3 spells CASSLGQGANYGYTF. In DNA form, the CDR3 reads TGCGCCAGCAGCTTGGGACAGGGGGCTAACTATGGCTACACCTTC.

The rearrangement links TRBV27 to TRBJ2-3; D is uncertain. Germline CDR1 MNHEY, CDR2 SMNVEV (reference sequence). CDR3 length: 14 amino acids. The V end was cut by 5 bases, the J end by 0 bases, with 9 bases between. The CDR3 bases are TGTGCCAGCAGTAGAGTAAAAAGCACAGATACGCAGTATTTT. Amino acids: CASSRVKSTDTQYF.

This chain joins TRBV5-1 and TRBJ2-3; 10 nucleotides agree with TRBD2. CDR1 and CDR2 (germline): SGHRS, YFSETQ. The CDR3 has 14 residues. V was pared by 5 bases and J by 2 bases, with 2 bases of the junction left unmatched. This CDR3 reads CASRTSGLTDTQYF. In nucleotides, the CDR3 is TGCGCCAGCAGGACTAGCGGGCTCACAGATACGCAGTATTTT.

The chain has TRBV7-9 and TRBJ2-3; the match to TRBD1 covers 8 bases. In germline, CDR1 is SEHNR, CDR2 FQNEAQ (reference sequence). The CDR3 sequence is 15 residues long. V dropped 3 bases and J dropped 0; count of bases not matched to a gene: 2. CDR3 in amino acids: CASSFQGASTDTQYF. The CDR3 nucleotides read TGTGCCAGCAGCTTCCAGGGGGCTAGCACAGATACGCAGTATTTT. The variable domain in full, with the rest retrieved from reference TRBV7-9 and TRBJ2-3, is DTGVSQNPRHKITKRGQNVTFRCDPISEHNRLYWYRQTLGQGPEFLTYFQNEAQLEKSRLLSDRFSAERPKGSFSTLEIQRTEQGDSAMYLCASSFQGASTDTQYFGPGTRLTVL.

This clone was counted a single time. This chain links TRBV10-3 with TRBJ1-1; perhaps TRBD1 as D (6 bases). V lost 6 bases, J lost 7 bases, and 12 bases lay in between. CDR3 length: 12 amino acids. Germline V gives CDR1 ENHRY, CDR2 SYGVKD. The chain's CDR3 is CAISIQGDEAFF. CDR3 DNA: TGTGCCATCAGCATACAGGGAGATGAAGCTTTCTTT.

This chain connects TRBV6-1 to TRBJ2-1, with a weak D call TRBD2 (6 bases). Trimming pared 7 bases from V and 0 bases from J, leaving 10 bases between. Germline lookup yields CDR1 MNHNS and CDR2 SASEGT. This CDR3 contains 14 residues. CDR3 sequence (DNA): TGTGCCAGCATCTCGGGACTCTCCTACAATGAGCAGTTCTTC. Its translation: CASISGLSYNEQFF.

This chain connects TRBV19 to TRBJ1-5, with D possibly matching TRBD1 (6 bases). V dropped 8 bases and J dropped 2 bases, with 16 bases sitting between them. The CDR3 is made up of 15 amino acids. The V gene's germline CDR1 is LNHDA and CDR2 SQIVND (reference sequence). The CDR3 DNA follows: TGTGCCAGTGCGTGGGTTCACAGGGGCAATCAGCCCCAGCATTTT. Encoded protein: CASAWVHRGNQPQHF.

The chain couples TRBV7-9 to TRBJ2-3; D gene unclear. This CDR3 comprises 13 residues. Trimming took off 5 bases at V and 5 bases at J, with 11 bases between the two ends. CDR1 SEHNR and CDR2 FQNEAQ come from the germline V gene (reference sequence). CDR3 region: CASSPPLLDTQYF. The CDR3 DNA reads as TGTGCCAGCAGCCCCCCACTATTAGATACGCAGTATTTT. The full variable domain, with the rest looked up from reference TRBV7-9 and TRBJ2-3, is DTGVSQNPRHKITKRGQNVTFRCDPISEHNRLYWYRQTLGQGPEFLTYFQNEAQLEKSRLLSDRFSAERPKGSFSTLEIQRTEQGDSAMYLCASSPPLLDTQYFGPGTRLTVL.

Here the CDR3 reads CSVGRGTEAFF. Written as DNA, the CDR3 is TGCAGCGTTGGGAGGGGCACTGAAGCTTTCTTT. The V gene is TRBV29-1, the J gene TRBJ1-1; D perhaps matches TRBD1 (5 bases). CDR3 length equals 11 residues. CDR1 and CDR2 (germline): SQVTM, ANQGSEA. Trimming shortened V by 4 bases and J by 4 bases, and 7 bases separated the two germline ends.

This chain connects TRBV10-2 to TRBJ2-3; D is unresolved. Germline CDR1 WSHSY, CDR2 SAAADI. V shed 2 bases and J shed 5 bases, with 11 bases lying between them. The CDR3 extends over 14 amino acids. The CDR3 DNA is TGCGCCAGCAGTGAGGAAGTTACGGTAGATACGCAGTATTTT. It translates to CASSEEVTVDTQYF.

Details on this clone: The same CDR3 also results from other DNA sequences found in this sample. CDR3 coding DNA: TGTGCCAGCAGCTCTAGCGGGAGGGCCAATGAGCAGTTCTTC. Translated: CASSSSGRANEQFF. This chain links TRBV28 with TRBJ2-1, with TRBD2 matching 12 bases. The CDR3 totals 14 residues. Trimming took 6 bases from V and 6 from J; bases not matched to a gene: 3. Germline V gene lookup returns CDR1 MDHEN and CDR2 SYDVKM.

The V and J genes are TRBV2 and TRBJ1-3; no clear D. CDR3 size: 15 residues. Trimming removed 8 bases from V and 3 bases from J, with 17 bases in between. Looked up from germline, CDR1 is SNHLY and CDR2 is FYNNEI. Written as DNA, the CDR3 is TGTGCCAGCGGGGTGAGAATCCCCTTTGGAAACACCATATATTTT. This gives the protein CASGVRIPFGNTIYF.

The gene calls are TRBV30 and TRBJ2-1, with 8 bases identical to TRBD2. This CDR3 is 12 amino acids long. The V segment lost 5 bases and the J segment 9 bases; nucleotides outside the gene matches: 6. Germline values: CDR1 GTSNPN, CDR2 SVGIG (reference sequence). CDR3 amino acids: CAWSGLEVEQFF. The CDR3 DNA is TGTGCCTGGTCGGGACTAGAGGTTGAGCAGTTCTTC.

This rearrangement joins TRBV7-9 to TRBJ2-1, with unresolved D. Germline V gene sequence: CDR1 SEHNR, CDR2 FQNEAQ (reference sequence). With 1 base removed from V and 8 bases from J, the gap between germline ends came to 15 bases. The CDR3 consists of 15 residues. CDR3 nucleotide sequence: TGTGCCAGCAGCTTAGGTCCTAGTTCGAGCTATGAGCAGTTCTTC. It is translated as CASSLGPSSSYEQFF.

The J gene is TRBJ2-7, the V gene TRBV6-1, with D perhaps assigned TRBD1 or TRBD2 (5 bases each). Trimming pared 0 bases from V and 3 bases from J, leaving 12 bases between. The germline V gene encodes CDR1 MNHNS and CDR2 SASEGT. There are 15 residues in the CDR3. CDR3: CASSEAGTEFYEQYF. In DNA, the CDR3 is TGTGCCAGCAGTGAAGCCGGGACCGAGTTCTACGAGCAGTACTTC.

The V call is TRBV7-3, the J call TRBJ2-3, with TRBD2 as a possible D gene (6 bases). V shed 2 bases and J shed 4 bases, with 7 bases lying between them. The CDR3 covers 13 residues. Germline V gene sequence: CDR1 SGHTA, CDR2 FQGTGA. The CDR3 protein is CASSLSSADTQYF. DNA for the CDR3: TGTGCCAGCAGCTTATCTAGCGCAGATACGCAGTATTTT. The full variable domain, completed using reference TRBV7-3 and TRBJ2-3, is GAGVSQTPSNKVTEKGKYVELRCDPISGHTALYWYRQSLGQGPEFLIYFQGTGAADDSGLPNDRFFAVRPEGSVSTLKIQRTERGDSAVYLCASSLSSADTQYFGPGTRLTVL.

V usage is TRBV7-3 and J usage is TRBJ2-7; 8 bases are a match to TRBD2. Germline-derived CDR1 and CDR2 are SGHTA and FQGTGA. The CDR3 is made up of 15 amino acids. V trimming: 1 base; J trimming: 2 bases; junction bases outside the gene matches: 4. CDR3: CASSLSGSGAYEQYF. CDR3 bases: TGTGCCAGCAGCTTAAGTGGTAGCGGGGCCTACGAGCAGTACTTC.

Here the CDR3 reads CASSLQGLSNQPQHF. For the CDR3, the DNA is TGCGCCAGCAGCTTGCAGGGACTTAGCAATCAGCCCCAGCATTTT. This chain joins TRBV5-1 and TRBJ1-5; possibly TRBD1 for D (5 bases). Germline loops: CDR1 SGHRS, CDR2 YFSETQ. Trimming stripped 1 base from V and 0 bases from J, with 8 bases between. This CDR3 spans 15 amino acids. Full variable domain (outside the CDR3, taken from reference TRBV5-1 and TRBJ1-5): KAGVTQTPRYLIKTRGQQVTLSCSPISGHRSVSWYQQTPGQGLQFLFEYFSETQRNKGNFPGRFSGRQFSNSRSEMNVSTLELGDSALYLCASSLQGLSNQPQHFGDGTRLSIL.